This T cell receptor beta chain was captured in a study of early T cells in non-severe SARS-CoV-2 infection. Study overall: Investigators sequenced bulk RNA drawn from unsorted whole blood, and chains remained unpaired. Study-wide results and limits: Anti-spike CD8 responses were favored in VDJdb matching, and private and CD4 specificities were missed.

Germline V gives CDR1 SGHTA, CDR2 FQGNSA. The CDR3 runs 16 residues. The V end lost 2 bases, the J end lost 1 base, and 14 bases lay between the germline ends. To note about this clonotype: The antigen is not known.

Individual cDNA molecules carried attached unique molecular identifiers. TCRdb redid the calling of the 5' RACE reads with MiXCR, one entry per CDR3 protein. The sample gives over 30,000 distinct CDR3 sequences, over 5% of which show up once; less than 10% is in the top ten. The origin of this receptor is an adult who was a healthcare worker with PCR-confirmed SARS-CoV-2 infection or an uninfected control (not recorded which). Sequences were obtained from whole blood. This chain joins TRBV7-2 and TRBJ2-5; D is perhaps TRBD1 or TRBD2 (6 bases each). The CDR3 is CASSLTGGGAQETQYF. CDR3 DNA: TGTGCCAGCAGCTTAACTGGGGGCGGGGCCCAAGAGACCCAGTACTTC.